The TCR beta chain under discussion was sequenced for a study of shared T cell receptors in the human thymus. V shed 0 bases and J shed 2 bases, with 14 bases lying between them. The length of the CDR3 is 16 residues. Germline loops: CDR1 LGHNA, CDR2 YSLEER. Measured with immunoSEQ multiplex PCR; TCRdb has only the in-frame clones, and not every one. The sample holds 700,000 or so clones, over 75% seen once. These data were also filed under a second study, of human thymus T cells.

This chain connects TRBV4-3 to TRBJ2-7, with D hard to call. The sample consisted of thymocytes. This receptor was obtained from a girl under three years old with a congenital heart defect. The CDR3 DNA is TGCGCCAGCAGCCAAGAAGAAGAGGTGTCGACCTACGAGCAGTACTTC. Its protein is CASSQEEEVSTYEQYF.